This TCR beta chain was retrieved from a study of blood T cell repertoires in COVID-19. Across the study: Spain, Italy and the United States supplied samples that represented acute and convalescent COVID-19. The cDNA or gDNA used as material had been derived from T cells, B-cell-depleted T cells, or PBMCs.

The germline V and J ends were trimmed by 0 bases and 4 bases, with 15 bases remaining between them. CDR3 length equals 16 residues. Germline V gene data show CDR1 as MNHEY and CDR2 as SVGAGI. In the original analysis: Amplifying reference gene primers gave estimates of nucleated cell counts. Method: immunoSEQ multiplex PCR; TCRdb's copy keeps in-frame clones and lacks some. V and J calls and clone size are given by that table; D and trimming were obtained from the DNA. The sample carries fewer than 70,000 clones, around 79% recorded once. The source is a man aged 55 to 69 with acute or convalescent COVID-19. What was sequenced was peripheral blood. The V and J genes are TRBV6-5 and TRBJ1-1, with a possible D match to TRBD1 (5 bases). The CDR3 coding sequence is TGTGCCAGCAGTTACTCCGAGCCCGGGCAGGGCACTGAAGCTTTCTTT. It encodes CASSYSEPGQGTEAFF.